This T cell receptor beta chain derives from a study of beta chain features in type 1 diabetes. Expressed TCRB transcripts were sequenced because the entire RNA isolate underwent reverse transcription. It was found that naive, central memory and regulatory T cell samples averaged about 3.4 million reads. Produced via immunoSEQ multiplex PCR; TCRdb's table is partial and in-frame only. The sample lists about 360,000 clones, roughly 13% seen once, with more than 0.015% in the top ten. Findings and caveats of the study: In the patient group, naive, central memory and Treg TCRB repertoires seemed more alike than in the healthy donor group. Insertions were fewer and deletions more numerous at VDJ junctions in type 1 diabetes patients. Type 1 diabetes patients had moderately but significantly shorter TCRB CDR3s in all four CD4+ subsets.

Notes on this clone: What it binds is not known.

V lost 4 bases and J 4 bases, leaving 10 bases between the germline ends. This CDR3 comprises 13 residues. CDR1 and CDR2 from the germline V gene are ENHRY and SYGVKD. The sequencing sample was made of naive CD4+ T cells from blood. This TCR was recovered from a man aged 18 to 30 in good health. The genes are TRBV10-3 and TRBJ2-5; D not resolved. The CDR3: CAISGASVETQYF. The CDR3 DNA reads as TGTGCCATCAGTGGAGCAAGCGTAGAGACCCAGTACTTC.